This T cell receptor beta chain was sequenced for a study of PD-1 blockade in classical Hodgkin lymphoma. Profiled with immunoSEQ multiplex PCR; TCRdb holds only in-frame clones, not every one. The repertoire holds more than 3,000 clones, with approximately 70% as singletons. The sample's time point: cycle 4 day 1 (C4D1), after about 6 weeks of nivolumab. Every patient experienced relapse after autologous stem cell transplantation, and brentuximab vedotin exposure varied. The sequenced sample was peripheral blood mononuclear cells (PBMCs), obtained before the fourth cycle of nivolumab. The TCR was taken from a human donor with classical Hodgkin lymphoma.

The CDR3 reads CASSARLRGSTNEKLFF. DNA for the CDR3: TGTGCCAGCAGCGCCCGCCTGAGAGGATCAACTAATGAAAAACTGTTTTTT. The gene calls are TRBV7-8 and TRBJ1-4; no firm D call. The CDR3 contains 17 residues. Germline V gene sequence: CDR1 SGHVS, CDR2 FQNEAQ. The ends were cut back, 5 bases at V and 0 bases at J, with 16 bases in the middle.